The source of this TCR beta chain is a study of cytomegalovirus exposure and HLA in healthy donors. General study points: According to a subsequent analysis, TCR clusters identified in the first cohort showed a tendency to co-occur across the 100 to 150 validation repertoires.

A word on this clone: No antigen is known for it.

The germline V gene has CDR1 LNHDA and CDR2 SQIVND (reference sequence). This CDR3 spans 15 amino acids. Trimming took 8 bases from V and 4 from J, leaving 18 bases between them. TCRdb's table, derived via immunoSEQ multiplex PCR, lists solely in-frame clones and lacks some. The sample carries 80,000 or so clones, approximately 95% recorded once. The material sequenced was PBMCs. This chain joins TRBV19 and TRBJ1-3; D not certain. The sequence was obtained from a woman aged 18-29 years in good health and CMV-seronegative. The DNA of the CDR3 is TGTGCCAGTTCTTACTACGAAACTCCAGGAAACACCATATATTTT. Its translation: CASSYYETPGNTIYF.